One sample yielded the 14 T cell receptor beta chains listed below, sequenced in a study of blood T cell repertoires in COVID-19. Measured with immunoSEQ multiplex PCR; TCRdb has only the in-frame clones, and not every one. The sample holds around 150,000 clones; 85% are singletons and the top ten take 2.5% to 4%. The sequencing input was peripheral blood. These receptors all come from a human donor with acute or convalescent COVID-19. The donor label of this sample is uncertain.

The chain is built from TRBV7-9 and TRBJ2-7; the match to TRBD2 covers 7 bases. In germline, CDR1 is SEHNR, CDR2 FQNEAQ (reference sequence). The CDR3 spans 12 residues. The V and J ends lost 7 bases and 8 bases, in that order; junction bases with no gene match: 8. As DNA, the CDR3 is TGTGCCAGCACGGCCGGGGGGAATAAGCAGTACTTC. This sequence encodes CASTAGGNKQYF.

The CDR3 nucleotides are TGTGCCAGCAGCCTAAGAGGGGGGGTATTATCCACCGGGGAGCTGTTTTTT. As protein: CASSLRGGVLSTGELFF. The chain recombines TRBV3-1 (or the pseudogene TRBV3-2) with TRBJ2-2, with D possibly TRBD2 on 7 matching bases. V lost 4 bases and J lost 4, with 19 bases in between. The length of the CDR3 is 17 residues. Germline assignment: CDR1 LGHDT and CDR2 YNNKEL (reference sequence).

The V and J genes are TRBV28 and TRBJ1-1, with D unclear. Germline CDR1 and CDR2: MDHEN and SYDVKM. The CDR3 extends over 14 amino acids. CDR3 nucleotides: TGTGCTAGCTTTGGGCACACGGGAAAGACTGAAGCTTTCTTT. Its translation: CASFGHTGKTEAFF.

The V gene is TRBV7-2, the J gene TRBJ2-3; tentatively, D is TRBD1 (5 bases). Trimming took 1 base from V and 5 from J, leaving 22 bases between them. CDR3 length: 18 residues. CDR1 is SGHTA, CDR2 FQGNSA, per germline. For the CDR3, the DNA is TGTGCCAGCAGCTTAGGTTTCAGGGCAGCAGCGCTCAGAGATACGCAGTATTTT. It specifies CASSLGFRAAALRDTQYF.

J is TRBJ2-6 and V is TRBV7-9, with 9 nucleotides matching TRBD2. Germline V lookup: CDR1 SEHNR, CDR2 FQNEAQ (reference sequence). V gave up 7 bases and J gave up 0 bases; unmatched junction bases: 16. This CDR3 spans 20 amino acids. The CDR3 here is CASTLWRGGMWSSGANVLTF. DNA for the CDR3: TGTGCCAGCACCCTATGGCGGGGGGGCATGTGGTCCTCTGGGGCCAACGTCCTGACTTTC.

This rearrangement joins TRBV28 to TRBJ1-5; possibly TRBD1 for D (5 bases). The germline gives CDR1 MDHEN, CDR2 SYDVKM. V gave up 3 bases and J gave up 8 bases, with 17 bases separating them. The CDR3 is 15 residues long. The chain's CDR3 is CASSFPQFNRKPQHF. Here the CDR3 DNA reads TGTGCCAGCAGTTTCCCACAATTTAACAGGAAGCCCCAGCATTTT.

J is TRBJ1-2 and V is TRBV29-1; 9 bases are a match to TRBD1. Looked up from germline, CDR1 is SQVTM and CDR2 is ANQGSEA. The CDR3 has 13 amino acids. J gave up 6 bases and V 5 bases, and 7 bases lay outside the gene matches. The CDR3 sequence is CSVNGQGLDGYTF. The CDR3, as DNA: TGCAGCGTTAACGGACAGGGGCTGGATGGCTACACCTTC.

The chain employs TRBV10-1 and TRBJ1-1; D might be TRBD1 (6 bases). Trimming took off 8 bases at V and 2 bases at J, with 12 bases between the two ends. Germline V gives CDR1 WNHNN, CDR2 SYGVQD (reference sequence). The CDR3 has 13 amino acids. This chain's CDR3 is CASRRDINTEAFF. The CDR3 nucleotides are TGCGCCAGCCGACGGGACATTAACACTGAAGCTTTCTTT.

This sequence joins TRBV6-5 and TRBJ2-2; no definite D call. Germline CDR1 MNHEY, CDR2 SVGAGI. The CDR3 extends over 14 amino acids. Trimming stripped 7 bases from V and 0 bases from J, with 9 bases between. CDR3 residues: CASIRSPNTGELFF. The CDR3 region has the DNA TGTGCCAGCATCCGGAGTCCGAACACCGGGGAGCTGTTTTTT.

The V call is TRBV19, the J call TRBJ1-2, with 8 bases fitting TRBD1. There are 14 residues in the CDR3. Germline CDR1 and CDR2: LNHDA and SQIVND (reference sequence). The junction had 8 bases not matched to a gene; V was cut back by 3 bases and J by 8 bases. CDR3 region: CASSMAGGNWGYTF. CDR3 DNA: TGTGCCAGTAGTATGGCAGGGGGCAACTGGGGCTACACCTTC.

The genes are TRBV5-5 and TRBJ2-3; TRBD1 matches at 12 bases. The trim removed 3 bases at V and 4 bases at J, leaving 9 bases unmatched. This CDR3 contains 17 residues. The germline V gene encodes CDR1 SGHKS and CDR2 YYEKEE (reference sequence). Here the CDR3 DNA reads TGTGCCAGCAGCTCGAGACCGGGACAGGGGGCCGCAGATACGCAGTATTTT. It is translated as CASSSRPGQGAADTQYF.

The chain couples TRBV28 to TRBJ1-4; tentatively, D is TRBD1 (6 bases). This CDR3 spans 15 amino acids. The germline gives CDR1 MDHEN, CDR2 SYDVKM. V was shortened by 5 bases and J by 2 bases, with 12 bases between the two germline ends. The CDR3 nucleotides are TGTGCCAGCAGTCGTACAGGGTTGACTAATGAAAAACTGTTTTTT. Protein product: CASSRTGLTNEKLFF.

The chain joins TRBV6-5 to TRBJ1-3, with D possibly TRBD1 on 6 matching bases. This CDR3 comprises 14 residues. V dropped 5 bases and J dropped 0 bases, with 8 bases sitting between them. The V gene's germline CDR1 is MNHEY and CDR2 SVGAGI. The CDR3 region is CASSTGTSGNTIYF. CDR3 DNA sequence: TGTGCCAGCAGTACAGGGACCTCTGGAAACACCATATATTTT.

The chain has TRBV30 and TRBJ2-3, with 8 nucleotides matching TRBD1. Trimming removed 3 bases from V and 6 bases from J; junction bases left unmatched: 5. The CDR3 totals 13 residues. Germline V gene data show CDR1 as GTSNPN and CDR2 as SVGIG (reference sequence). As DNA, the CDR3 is TGTGCCTGGAGCCGCCGGGACAGGGATACGCAGTATTTT. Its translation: CAWSRRDRDTQYF. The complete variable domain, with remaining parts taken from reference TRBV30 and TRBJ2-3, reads SQTIHQWPATLVQPVGSPLSLECTVEGTSNPNLYWYRQAAGRGLQLLFYSVGIGQISSEVPQNLSASRPQDRQFILSSKKLLLSDSGFYLCAWSRRDRDTQYFGPGTRLTVL.